Shown below are 14 T cell receptor beta chains from a single sample sequenced in a study of cytomegalovirus exposure and HLA in healthy donors. In the PCR, 60 Vbeta and 13 Jbeta primers were used. Some clones are missing from TCRdb's copy, which holds only in-frame ones; the method was immunoSEQ multiplex PCR. This table holds approximately 110,000 clones, nearly 75% found once. The sample consisted of PBMCs. Receptors were obtained from a man aged 30 to 39 in good health and CMV-seropositive.

About this clone itself: A read error may account for a junction end that differs from germline. The rearrangement joins TRBV7-9 to TRBJ2-4, with 7 bases matching TRBD1. CDR1 is SEHNR and CDR2 is FQNEAQ in the germline V gene (reference sequence). The CDR3 sequence is 12 residues long. The CDR3, as DNA: TGTTCCAGCAGCCCGGGACAGATCATTCAGTACTTC. Translation gives CSSSPGQIIQYF. Combining the CDR3 with reference TRBV7-9 and TRBJ2-4 gives the whole variable domain DTGVSQNPRHKITKRGQNVTFRCDPISEHNRLYWYRQTLGQGPEFLTYFQNEAQLEKSRLLSDRFSAERPKGSFSTLEIQRTEQGDSAMYLCSSSPGQIIQYFGAGTRLSVL.

The chain couples TRBV5-1 to TRBJ1-1; D is undetermined. Trimming stripped 2 bases from V and 3 bases from J, with 8 bases between. This CDR3 spans 13 amino acids. CDR1 SGHRS and CDR2 YFSETQ come from the germline V gene. The CDR3 loop reads CASSLGGDTEAFF. CDR3 DNA: TGCGCCAGCAGCTTAGGCGGCGACACTGAAGCTTTCTTT.

The chain couples TRBV21-1 to TRBJ1-5; the D call TRBD1 from the table was never checked on the DNA. TRBV21-1 is tagged as a pseudogene. CDR3 length equals 18 residues. The CDR3 DNA sequence: TGTGCCAGCACCCAAAGAGGAGGGGGCTGCTCTGGGAATCAGCCCCAGCATTTT. This gives the protein CASTQRGGGCSGNQPQHF.

V usage is TRBV28 and J usage is TRBJ2-7, with a tentative D call TRBD1 (7 bases). The germline V gene has CDR1 MDHEN and CDR2 SYDVKM. The V and J ends lost 11 bases and 3 bases respectively, with 17 bases between them. The CDR3 loop spans 13 amino acids. DNA of the CDR3: TGTGCCTCCTCAGGGGGGCTTAACTACGAGCAGTACTTC. This translates into CASSGGLNYEQYF.

This clone was seen a single time. V and J are TRBV5-1 and TRBJ2-1; possible D gene TRBD1, 6 bases. The CDR3 loop spans 15 amino acids. From germline, CDR1 is SGHRS and CDR2 YFSETQ. V lost 2 bases to trimming and J lost 8 bases, with 17 bases between them. The CDR3 spells CASSFQGFGGDEQFF. CDR3 coding DNA: TGCGCCAGCAGCTTCCAGGGTTTTGGGGGCGATGAGCAGTTCTTC.

Remarks on this clone: It is unclear where the CDR3 begins or ends on the DNA, so no DNA is shown, and the CDR3 is as TCRdb lists it. The chain is built from TRBV9 and TRBJ1-2; the D call of TRBD1 is as the table states it, not checked on the DNA. The CDR3 is 14 residues long, counting both termini. Germline values: CDR1 SGDLS, CDR2 YYNGEE. The CDR3 loop is CASSVGQGNYGYPF.

This clone was counted once. The DNA for the CDR3 is TGTGCCAGCAGCTTAGGGAGGGCCACTGAAGCTTTCTTT. It codes for CASSLGRATEAFF. The chain uses TRBV11-3 and TRBJ1-1, with D unresolved. Trimming stripped 1 base from V and 4 bases from J, with 7 bases between. Germline CDR1 is SGHNT and CDR2 is YENEEA. The CDR3 covers 13 residues.

The chain is built from TRBV5-6 and TRBJ2-3; weak D call: TRBD2 (6 bases). This CDR3 has 15 residues. The germline V gene has CDR1 SGHDT and CDR2 YYEEEE. Between the trimmed V and J ends, which lost 2 bases and 0 bases, there was a span of 10 bases. The CDR3 region is CASSFPGTSTDTQYF. The CDR3 DNA follows: TGTGCCAGCAGCTTTCCCGGGACTAGCACAGATACGCAGTATTTT.

The chain carries TRBV6-1 and TRBJ1-2; D perhaps matches TRBD1 (6 bases). CDR1 MNHNS and CDR2 SASEGT come from the germline V gene. The CDR3 runs 17 residues. V lost 3 bases and J lost 6, with 23 bases in between. CDR3 in amino acids: CASSDIYRAISPDGYTF. CDR3 sequence (DNA): TGTGCCAGCAGTGATATTTACAGGGCTATCAGTCCGGATGGCTACACCTTC.

V is TRBV9 and J is TRBJ2-7, with D tentatively TRBD1 (6 bases). Per germline, CDR1 SGDLS and CDR2 YYNGEE. The CDR3 has 15 amino acids. V shed 0 bases and J shed 1 base, with 11 bases lying between them. The CDR3 sequence: CASSVGLGGSYEQYF. The CDR3 bases are TGTGCCAGCAGCGTAGGTCTAGGGGGTTCCTACGAGCAGTACTTC.

Comments on this clone: One junction end does not reproduce the germline sequence, and a read error may be involved. The chain combines TRBV27 with TRBJ1-2, with D perhaps matching TRBD1 (6 bases). There are 17 residues in the CDR3. The germline V gene has CDR1 MNHEY and CDR2 SMNVEV (reference sequence). CDR3 coding DNA: TGTGCCAGCAGTCTATCCCGACCCCAGGGGAGGGACTATGGCTACACCTTC. Protein sequence: CASSLSRPQGRDYGYTF.

J is TRBJ2-1 and V is TRBV6-1, with 7 nucleotides matching TRBD2. This CDR3 has 15 residues. The germline V gene encodes CDR1 MNHNS and CDR2 SASEGT. With V trimmed by 1 base and J by 15 bases, 15 bases remained unmatched. CDR3 sequence (DNA): TGTGCCAGCAGTGAAGAGGAAACTAGCGTACATGGGCGGTTCTTC. Protein sequence: CASSEEETSVHGRFF.

The chain recombines TRBV28 with TRBJ1-3; 7 nucleotides line up with TRBD1. Germline loops: CDR1 MDHEN, CDR2 SYDVKM. V lost 6 bases and J lost 4; bases outside the gene matches: 6. This CDR3 comprises 14 residues. The CDR3 loop is CASSLTGAGNTIYF. The CDR3 nucleotides are TGTGCCAGCAGCCTCACAGGGGCGGGAAACACCATATATTTT.

The gene calls are TRBV7-2 and TRBJ2-5; TRBD1 is a possible D gene (6 bases). The V and J ends lost 3 bases and 5 bases respectively, with 16 bases between them. In germline, CDR1 is SGHTA, CDR2 FQGNSA. The CDR3 totals 15 residues. CDR3 coding DNA: TGTGCCAGCAGCTTCCAGACAGGCCAGGGGGAGACCCAGTACTTC. Its translation: CASSFQTGQGETQYF. The full variable domain, with the rest looked up from reference TRBV7-2 and TRBJ2-5, is GAGVSQSPSNKVTEKGKDVELRCDPISGHTALYWYRQSLGQGLEFLIYFQGNSAPDKSGLPSDRFSAERTGGSVSTLTIQRTQQEDSAVYLCASSFQTGQGETQYFGPGTRLLVL.